The 16 T cell receptor beta chains reported below all come from one sample, sequenced in a study of T cell responses to AZD1222 COVID-19 vaccine. Profiled with immunoSEQ multiplex PCR; TCRdb holds only in-frame clones, not every one. The sample contains about 27,000 clones, about 92% of which appear only once. Sequenced here: peripheral blood, sampled 28 days after the second AZD1222 dose. These receptors all stem from an adult who received the AZD1222 COVID-19 vaccine.

In its sample, this clone was seen once. The chain couples TRBV4-1 to TRBJ2-1; 9 bases line up with TRBD2. CDR3 length: 15 residues. The germline V gene has CDR1 MGHRA and CDR2 YSYEKL. V lost 6 bases and J lost 10; bases outside the gene matches: 13. CDR3 protein: CASRQGTAGGREQFF. The CDR3 coding sequence is TGCGCCAGCAGACAGGGAACAGCGGGAGGCCGAGAGCAGTTCTTC.

The V call is TRBV6-6, the J call TRBJ1-5; perhaps TRBD1 as D (5 bases). V was clipped by 0 bases and J by 4 bases, with 7 bases between them. Looked up from germline, CDR1 is MNHNY and CDR2 is SVGAGI (reference sequence). The CDR3 spans 14 residues. The CDR3 sequence is CASSYSKGNQPQHF. As DNA, the CDR3 is TGTGCCAGCAGTTACTCGAAGGGGAATCAGCCCCAGCATTTT.

V usage is TRBV7-9 and J usage is TRBJ1-5, with D tentatively TRBD1 (5 bases). Between the trimmed V and J ends, which lost 2 bases and 0 bases, there was a span of 11 bases. This CDR3 spans 16 amino acids. Germline lookup yields CDR1 SEHNR and CDR2 FQNEAQ (reference sequence). CDR3 residues: CASSLNGGGSNQPQHF. The CDR3 DNA follows: TGTGCCAGCAGCTTAAACGGGGGAGGTAGCAATCAGCCCCAGCATTTT.

The sample holds one count of this clone. This chain links TRBV7-9 with TRBJ2-5, with 7 bases fitting TRBD2. CDR3 length: 16 residues. V was clipped by 5 bases and J by 2 bases; unmatched bases: 11. The germline V gene encodes CDR1 SEHNR and CDR2 FQNEAQ (reference sequence). The CDR3 loop is CASSPAGALGQETQYF. CDR3 DNA: TGTGCCAGCAGCCCGGCGGGAGCCCTGGGACAAGAGACCCAGTACTTC. Based on the CDR3 plus reference TRBV7-9 and TRBJ2-5, the full variable domain is DTGVSQNPRHKITKRGQNVTFRCDPISEHNRLYWYRQTLGQGPEFLTYFQNEAQLEKSRLLSDRFSAERPKGSFSTLEIQRTEQGDSAMYLCASSPAGALGQETQYFGPGTRLLVL.

The rearrangement joins TRBV10-2 to TRBJ2-1, with TRBD2 matching over 9 bases. CDR1 is WSHSY, CDR2 SAAADI, per germline. V lost 10 bases to trimming and J lost 5 bases; unmatched junction nucleotides: 12. The CDR3 loop spans 15 amino acids. The chain's CDR3 is CATIPGTSTNNEQFF. For the CDR3, the DNA is TGCGCCACCATTCCCGGGACTAGCACCAACAATGAGCAGTTCTTC.

This rearrangement joins TRBV28 to TRBJ1-1; D may be TRBD1 (5 bases). Trimming pared 5 bases from V and 6 bases from J, leaving 16 bases between. Germline loops: CDR1 MDHEN, CDR2 SYDVKM. This CDR3 comprises 14 residues. The CDR3 here is CASSASGTPSEAFF. The CDR3 DNA reads TGTGCCAGCAGTGCCTCGGGGACCCCATCTGAAGCTTTCTTT.

The chain carries TRBV7-2 and TRBJ1-5, with a tentative D call TRBD1 (6 bases). The CDR3 contains 18 residues. Between the trimmed V and J ends, which lost 4 bases and 3 bases, there was a span of 22 bases. Germline loops: CDR1 SGHTA, CDR2 FQGNSA. CDR3 sequence: CASSSSVGQGYVNQPQHF. In DNA, the CDR3 is TGTGCCAGCAGCTCGTCGGTAGGGCAGGGGTACGTCAATCAGCCCCAGCATTTT.

The V and J genes are TRBV5-3 and TRBJ1-5; D gene uncertain. TRBV5-3 counts as an open reading frame of uncertain function. The CDR3 is 12 amino acids. V lost 5 bases to trimming and J lost 3 bases, with 6 bases between them. The CDR3 reads CARSHNNQPQHF. The CDR3, as DNA: TGTGCCAGAAGTCACAACAATCAGCCCCAGCATTTT.

In this sample, this clone turned up once. This chain uses TRBV18 with TRBJ2-1, with 10 bases aligning to TRBD1. The trim removed 0 bases at V and 5 bases at J, leaving 1 base unmatched. There are 15 residues in the CDR3. Germline assignment: CDR1 KGHSH and CDR2 LQKENI. In DNA, the CDR3 is TGTGCCAGCTCACCACCCGGGACAGGGGACAATGAGCAGTTCTTC. Its protein product is CASSPPGTGDNEQFF.

In this sample, this clone turned up a few times. The chain uses TRBV19 and TRBJ2-6, with 7 bases aligning to TRBD1. In germline, CDR1 is LNHDA, CDR2 SQIVND (reference sequence). The CDR3 spans 16 residues. V dropped 3 bases and J dropped 4; count of bases not matched to a gene: 6. CDR3 protein: CASSMTGSAGANVLTF. The CDR3 DNA sequence: TGTGCCAGTAGTATGACAGGGTCTGCCGGGGCCAACGTCCTGACTTTC.

The chain is built from TRBV12-3 or TRBV12-4 and TRBJ1-1; D not resolved. This CDR3 contains 12 residues. V was shortened by 8 bases and J by 4 bases, with 11 bases between the two germline ends. The CDR3 sequence: CASSYPLTEAFF. CDR3 nucleotides: TGTGCCAGCTCCTACCCCCTCACTGAAGCTTTCTTT.

The chain recombines TRBV27 with TRBJ1-5; D remains unclear. V was cut by 0 bases and J by 5 bases, with 8 bases left in between. Germline V gene sequence: CDR1 MNHEY, CDR2 SMNVEV (reference sequence). The CDR3 has 14 amino acids. The CDR3 is CASSLSWEYQPQHF. CDR3 DNA: TGTGCCAGCAGTTTATCGTGGGAATATCAGCCCCAGCATTTT.

The DNA for the CDR3 is TGTGCCAGCAGCTTAGGCATGACAGGGGGCGGCAACGAGCAGTACTTC. Its protein product is CASSLGMTGGGNEQYF. This rearrangement joins TRBV11-3 to TRBJ2-7; 10 bases fit TRBD1. The CDR3 runs 16 residues. V shed 1 base and J 5 bases; nucleotides not matched to a gene: 8. Germline values: CDR1 SGHNT, CDR2 YENEEA.

This clone was found once. The rearrangement uses TRBV7-2 and TRBJ1-1, with D hard to call. Germline CDR1 reads SGHTA; CDR2 reads FQGNSA. Trimming removed 1 base from V and 0 bases from J, with 9 bases in between. The CDR3 is 15 residues long. The CDR3 nucleotides read TGTGCCAGCAGCTTAGGGCCAGATATGAACACTGAAGCTTTCTTT. It encodes CASSLGPDMNTEAFF.

V usage is TRBV6-5 and J usage is TRBJ2-7; possible D gene TRBD2, 6 bases. Trimming shortened V by 7 bases and J by 7 bases, and 17 bases separated the two germline ends. CDR3 size: 13 residues. Germline V CDR1 and CDR2: MNHEY, SVGAGI. DNA for the CDR3: TGTGCCAGCAAGGCTACCTTGGGAGGAGAGCAGTACTTC. It is translated as CASKATLGGEQYF.

V usage is TRBV19 and J usage is TRBJ2-3; 9 bases match TRBD2. This CDR3 spans 16 amino acids. The germline V gene has CDR1 LNHDA and CDR2 SQIVND (reference sequence). The trim removed 5 bases at V and 2 bases at J, leaving 8 bases unmatched. The CDR3 loop reads CASSSGTSSYTDTQYF. Here the CDR3 DNA reads TGTGCCAGTAGTTCCGGGACTAGCTCATACACAGATACGCAGTATTTT.